These 3 T cell receptor beta chains share one sample of origin, sequenced in a study of T cells after posttransplantation cyclophosphamide. TCRdb keeps only in-frame clones here, not all; method: immunoSEQ multiplex PCR. Altogether tens of thousands of clones were found in the sample, and no singletons occur. Specimen: PBMCs. These receptor sequences come from a woman aged 30 to 39 in good health and a related stem cell transplant donor.

This clone was recorded many times. The chain joins TRBV6-2 or TRBV6-3 to TRBJ2-1; D not certain. Trimming stripped 2 bases from V and 7 bases from J, with 12 bases between. Germline CDR1 and CDR2: MNHEY and SVGEGT. The CDR3 runs 14 residues. DNA for the CDR3: TGTGCCAGCAGTTACGGCCGGTTAGGGAATGAGCAGTTCTTC. It is translated as CASSYGRLGNEQFF.

This clone came up a few times. CDR3 in DNA: TGTGCCTGGAGCCCTGGGGCAGCCCAAGAGACCCAGTACTTC. Its translation: CAWSPGAAQETQYF. V gene TRBV30 combines with J gene TRBJ2-5; the D gene is possibly TRBD1 (5 bases). Germline values: CDR1 GTSNPN, CDR2 SVGIG (reference sequence). This CDR3 is 14 amino acids long. Trimming took 3 bases from V and 1 from J, leaving 12 bases between them.

This clone was observed many times. The rearrangement joins TRBV11-2 to TRBJ2-6; maybe TRBD1 (5 bases). Germline V gene data show CDR1 as SGHAT and CDR2 as FQNNGV. This CDR3 is built from 15 residues. Trimming removed 5 bases from V and 0 bases from J, with 8 bases in between. The CDR3 nucleotides are TGTGCCAGCAGCCTAAGGGGCTCTGGGGCCAACGTCCTGACTTTC. It specifies CASSLRGSGANVLTF.